Following are 30 T cell receptor beta chains from one sample sequenced in a study of Ad26.COV2.S vaccination and SARS-CoV-2 variants. The treatment: around 19 received Ad26.COV2.S at low or high dose, single or two shots; 5 received placebo; per-sample allocation not given. All samples were drawn on day 63, counting from the first vaccine or placebo injection. Clones were read by immunoSEQ multiplex PCR, and TCRdb kept only the in-frame ones, dropping some. Of a few hundred thousand clones in the sample, approximately 90% were seen once. Sequenced material: peripheral blood, taken in a trial of Ad26.COV2.S vaccine versus placebo. The receptors stem from a person between 18 and 65 years old who received the Ad26.COV2.S COVID-19 vaccine or a placebo.

The V gene is TRBV11-2, the J gene TRBJ2-2; unclear D gene. Germline values: CDR1 SGHAT, CDR2 FQNNGV. This CDR3 has 14 amino acids. The V gene lost 8 bases and the J gene lost 4 bases, with 14 bases spanning the gap. CDR3 in DNA: TGTGCCAGCGCACTGTTAGGGTCCACCGGGGAGCTGTTTTTT. This gives the protein CASALLGSTGELFF.

Here the CDR3 DNA reads TGTGCCAGCAGCTCCTTAGAATCAGGGTCCTATGGCTACACCTTC. Its protein product is CASSSLESGSYGYTF. The chain carries TRBV11-2 and TRBJ1-2, with D possibly TRBD1 on 5 matching bases. The CDR3 length is 15 residues. Between the trimmed V and J ends, which lost 4 bases and 4 bases, there was a span of 16 bases. Germline assignment: CDR1 SGHAT and CDR2 FQNNGV.

The chain recombines TRBV19 with TRBJ1-5; D not certain. Between the trimmed V and J ends, which lost 5 bases and 7 bases, there was a span of 12 bases. The CDR3 contains 13 residues. The germline V gene encodes CDR1 LNHDA and CDR2 SQIVND (reference sequence). CDR3 sequence: CASSFPTVQPQHF. DNA for the CDR3: TGTGCCAGTAGTTTCCCCACGGTACAGCCCCAGCATTTT.

J is TRBJ2-7 and V is TRBV28; either TRBD1 or TRBD2 may fit D (5 bases each). The germline gives CDR1 MDHEN, CDR2 SYDVKM. Trimming left V 5 bases short and J 3 bases short, with 14 bases between. This CDR3 comprises 14 residues. In DNA form, the CDR3 reads TGTGCCAGCAGTCCACGGGGCTGGGGCTACGAGCAGTACTTC. Residues: CASSPRGWGYEQYF.

The chain has TRBV6-5 and TRBJ2-2; D not resolved. Trimming took 2 bases from V and 7 from J, leaving 8 bases between them. The CDR3 loop spans 13 amino acids. Germline V gene lookup returns CDR1 MNHEY and CDR2 SVGAGI. Here the CDR3 DNA reads TGTGCCAGCAGTTACAACCTAGGCGGGGAGCTGTTTTTT. Protein product: CASSYNLGGELFF.

The chain combines TRBV19 with TRBJ2-1; D call uncertain. The CDR3 has 15 amino acids. V was shortened by 3 bases and J by 5 bases, with 14 bases between the two germline ends. CDR1 is LNHDA and CDR2 is SQIVND in the germline V gene (reference sequence). The DNA of the CDR3 is TGTGCCAGTAGTATTGGGAATCCGCTCGACAATGAGCAGTTCTTC. This sequence encodes CASSIGNPLDNEQFF.

This clone occurred once. V and J are TRBV6-2 or TRBV6-3 and TRBJ1-5; D is perhaps TRBD1 (6 bases). Germline V lookup: CDR1 MNHEY, CDR2 SVGEGT. The CDR3 has 15 residues. V was pared by 0 bases and J by 6 bases, with 12 bases between. CDR3 sequence: CASSYSAGGGQPQHF. CDR3 nucleotides: TGTGCCAGCAGTTACTCTGCGGGGGGCGGTCAGCCCCAGCATTTT.

J is TRBJ2-3 and V is TRBV3-1 (or the pseudogene TRBV3-2); a possible D gene is TRBD2 (6 bases). The CDR3 loop spans 14 amino acids. Looked up from germline, CDR1 is LGHDT and CDR2 is YNNKEL (reference sequence). The V gene lost 1 base and the J gene lost 5 bases, with 10 bases spanning the gap. In DNA, the CDR3 is TGTGCCAGCAGCCAAGTCCCTAGCGTAGATACGCAGTATTTT. Residues: CASSQVPSVDTQYF.

V gene TRBV7-3 combines with J gene TRBJ2-6; D could derive from TRBD1 or TRBD2 (5 bases each). V lost 2 bases and J lost 2, with 10 bases in between. CDR3 size: 16 residues. Germline V gene sequence: CDR1 SGHTA, CDR2 FQGTGA. The CDR3 spells CASSLGPGPGANVLTF. The DNA of the CDR3 is TGTGCCAGCAGCTTAGGGCCGGGACCTGGGGCCAACGTCCTGACTTTC.

The table lists this clone with a count of one. The chain carries TRBV19 and TRBJ1-5; perhaps TRBD1 as D (6 bases). The length of the CDR3 is 15 residues. Trimming took off 6 bases at V and 2 bases at J, with 14 bases between the two ends. Germline assignment: CDR1 LNHDA and CDR2 SQIVND (reference sequence). Here the CDR3 DNA reads TGTGCCAGTAGCCTCCAGGGACACGGCAATCAGCCCCAGCATTTT. Protein: CASSLQGHGNQPQHF.

V and J are TRBV7-3 and TRBJ1-2, with D uncertain. Per germline, CDR1 SGHTA and CDR2 FQGTGA. V shed 1 base and J shed 8 bases, with 11 bases lying between them. This CDR3 is 13 amino acids long. The CDR3 here is CASSLNGGEGYTF. For the CDR3, the DNA is TGTGCCAGCAGCTTAAACGGCGGTGAGGGCTACACCTTC.

This chain connects TRBV29-1 to TRBJ2-4, with D maybe TRBD2 (6 bases). CDR3 length: 18 residues. Germline V CDR1 and CDR2: SQVTM, ANQGSEA. The V end lost 4 bases, the J end lost 8 bases, and 30 bases lay between the germline ends. CDR3 nucleotides: TGCAGCGTTGGCGTAGGGTATGGGGGGTTCCCTTCAGTGGACATTCAGTACTTC. As protein: CSVGVGYGGFPSVDIQYF.

This clone appeared a single time. The CDR3, as DNA: TGTGCCAGAAGCTCGAAAGCCGGGACAGCGAACACCGGGGAGCTGTTTTTT. This translates into CARSSKAGTANTGELFF. The chain recombines TRBV5-3 with TRBJ2-2; TRBD1 matches 7 bases. TRBV5-3 is placed among ORFs of uncertain function. Trimming cost V 3 bases and J 0 bases; bases outside gene matches: 8. The CDR3 is made up of 17 amino acids.

The V call is TRBV6-2 or TRBV6-3, the J call TRBJ2-7, with 7 bases fitting TRBD2. CDR1 and CDR2 from the germline V gene are MNHEY and SVGEGT. J was trimmed by 5 bases and V by 4 bases; bases with no gene match: 8. This CDR3 spans 14 amino acids. CDR3: CASSSYTGRDEQYF. The CDR3 DNA is TGTGCCAGCAGTTCGTACACGGGGAGGGACGAGCAGTACTTC.

This chain uses TRBV4-3 with TRBJ1-6, with D unclear. Trimming removed 0 bases from V and 1 base from J, with 7 bases in between. CDR3 length: 16 residues. The germline CDR1 and CDR2 sequences are LGHNA and YSLEER. The CDR3 loop is CASSQDVRSYNSPLHF. The CDR3 DNA sequence: TGCGCCAGCAGCCAAGATGTCCGGTCCTATAATTCACCCCTCCACTTT.

The chain carries TRBV7-9 and TRBJ2-5, with D unclear. V was shortened by 2 bases and J by 1 base, with 8 bases between the two germline ends. CDR3 size: 14 residues. CDR1 SEHNR and CDR2 FQNEAQ come from the germline V gene (reference sequence). The CDR3 DNA reads as TGTGCCAGCAGCTTACGGGCTTCCCAAGAGACCCAGTACTTC. This codes for CASSLRASQETQYF.

This chain joins TRBV6-5 and TRBJ2-1, with D unresolved. The CDR3 spans 12 residues. Germline V CDR1 and CDR2: MNHEY, SVGAGI. Trimming removed 6 bases at V and 3 bases at J, with 6 bases between. The CDR3 sequence: CASSQNYNEQFF. The DNA for the CDR3 is TGTGCCAGCAGCCAAAACTACAATGAGCAGTTCTTC.

This chain links TRBV19 with TRBJ1-1, with D possibly TRBD1 on 5 matching bases. Trimming removed 7 bases from V and 5 bases from J, with 14 bases in between. Germline V gives CDR1 LNHDA, CDR2 SQIVND (reference sequence). The CDR3 has 13 residues. In DNA, the CDR3 is TGTGCCAGTACCCGGGGGTCGAGGACTGAAGCTTTCTTT. Its translation: CASTRGSRTEAFF. The complete variable domain, with remaining parts taken from reference TRBV19 and TRBJ1-1, reads DGGITQSPKYLFRKEGQNVTLSCEQNLNHDAMYWYRQDPGQGLRLIYYSQIVNDFQKGDIAEGYSVSREKKESFPLTVTSAQKNPTAFYLCASTRGSRTEAFFGQGTRLTVV.

The CDR3, as DNA: TGTGCCAGCAGAGTCAGGGGGCGCCGGGAGGGCTACACCTTC. Encoded protein: CASRVRGRREGYTF. The chain couples TRBV28 to TRBJ1-2; 8 bases align to TRBD1. The V gene end was trimmed by 6 bases and the J gene end by 8 bases; junction bases not matched to a gene: 11. This CDR3 contains 14 residues. From germline, CDR1 is MDHEN and CDR2 SYDVKM.

The chain uses TRBV3-1 (or the pseudogene TRBV3-2) and TRBJ2-1; D is unclear. Per germline, CDR1 LGHDT and CDR2 YNNKEL (reference sequence). The CDR3 runs to 11 residues. V lost 2 bases, J lost 11 bases, and 7 bases lay in between. The CDR3 DNA sequence: TGTGCCAGCAGCCAATCCGACCAGCAGTTCTTC. Encoded protein: CASSQSDQQFF.

This rearrangement joins TRBV19 to TRBJ1-4; no firm D call. Germline V CDR1 and CDR2: LNHDA, SQIVND (reference sequence). V was trimmed by 5 bases and J by 0 bases, leaving 25 bases between them. CDR3 size: 20 residues. CDR3 protein: CASSYPAATDVGTTNEKLFF. For the CDR3, the DNA is TGTGCCAGTAGTTATCCGGCAGCCACGGATGTGGGAACAACTAATGAAAAACTGTTTTTT.

This clone showed up just a few times. The chain is built from TRBV4-1 and TRBJ2-7; 9 bases agree with TRBD1. Germline V gives CDR1 MGHRA, CDR2 YSYEKL. Losses at the gene ends were 3 bases for V and 2 bases for J; bases not matched to a gene: 2. The CDR3 totals 14 residues. The CDR3 region has the DNA TGCGCCAGCAGCCACGGACAGGGGACCTACGAGCAGTACTTC. This codes for CASSHGQGTYEQYF.

This chain joins TRBV6-5 and TRBJ1-4; 10 bases line up with TRBD1. J gave up 5 bases and V 6 bases, and 6 bases lay outside the gene matches. Germline CDR1 and CDR2: MNHEY and SVGAGI. CDR3 length: 15 residues. This CDR3 is CASRRPGQGNEKLFF. For the CDR3, the DNA is TGTGCCAGCAGGCGACCGGGACAGGGGAATGAAAAACTGTTTTTT.

The V gene is TRBV7-8, the J gene TRBJ1-1; D gene unclear. CDR3 length: 15 residues. Per germline, CDR1 SGHVS and CDR2 FQNEAQ. Trimming cost V 2 bases and J 6 bases, with 16 bases left between them. The CDR3 is CASSLNPPDPAEAFF. The CDR3 bases are TGTGCCAGCAGCTTAAACCCCCCCGACCCAGCTGAAGCTTTCTTT. Drawing the rest from reference TRBV7-8 and TRBJ1-1, the complete variable domain is GAGVSQSPRYKVAKRGQDVALRCDPISGHVSLFWYQQALGQGPEFLTYFQNEAQLDKSGLPSDRFFAERPEGSVSTLKIQRTQQEDSAVYLCASSLNPPDPAEAFFGQGTRLTVV.

The gene calls are TRBV27 and TRBJ2-1; D not resolved. CDR3 length equals 13 residues. Trimming stripped 6 bases from V and 8 bases from J, with 14 bases between. CDR1 is MNHEY and CDR2 is SMNVEV in the germline V gene (reference sequence). The CDR3 coding sequence is TGTGCCAGCAGCGAAGCCAGCTGGTATGAGCAGTTCTTC. Its translation is CASSEASWYEQFF.

A remark on this clone: This CDR3 is also generated by other DNA sequences in the sample. The CDR3 coding sequence is TGTGCCAGCAGCGTAGGAGCGGGGGTAGGCTATGGCTACACCTTC. Encoded protein: CASSVGAGVGYGYTF. The rearrangement links TRBV9 to TRBJ1-2; D perhaps matches TRBD1 (5 bases). Trimming shortened V by 0 bases and J by 4 bases, and 13 bases separated the two germline ends. The CDR3 contains 15 residues. The germline V gene encodes CDR1 SGDLS and CDR2 YYNGEE.

CDR3 amino acids: CSASGLAGTNTGELFF. DNA for the CDR3: TGCAGTGCTAGTGGACTAGCGGGGACGAACACCGGGGAGCTGTTTTTT. V is TRBV20-1 and J is TRBJ2-2; TRBD2 matches 12 bases. With V trimmed by 3 bases and J by 0 bases, 2 bases remained unmatched. Germline V gene data show CDR1 as DFQATT and CDR2 as SNEGSKA (reference sequence). The CDR3 loop spans 16 amino acids.

This chain uses TRBV6-5 with TRBJ1-2; TRBD1 matches 7 bases. This CDR3 has 13 amino acids. Germline V gene data show CDR1 as MNHEY and CDR2 as SVGAGI. J was trimmed by 3 bases and V by 7 bases; bases with no gene match: 5. CDR3 in amino acids: CASTRDRDYGYTF. CDR3 DNA: TGTGCCAGCACCAGGGACAGAGACTATGGCTACACCTTC.

The table lists this clone with a few counts. This chain connects TRBV5-8 to TRBJ2-3, with D possibly matching TRBD1 (6 bases). There are 16 residues in the CDR3. V was shortened by 0 bases and J by 2 bases, with 13 bases between the two germline ends. Per the germline V gene, CDR1 is SGHTS and CDR2 is YDEGEE. CDR3 nucleotides: TGTGCCAGCAGCTTGGGGAGACAGGTACTCACAGATACGCAGTATTTT. This translates into CASSLGRQVLTDTQYF.

The rearrangement links TRBV13 to TRBJ2-7, with TRBD1 identical over 10 bases. The CDR3 totals 14 residues. Per germline, CDR1 PRHDT and CDR2 FYEKMQ (reference sequence). V lost 5 bases to trimming and J lost 4 bases; unmatched junction nucleotides: 5. The CDR3 is CASSHRDRGYEQYF. In DNA, the CDR3 is TGTGCCAGCAGCCACCGGGACAGGGGATACGAGCAGTACTTC.